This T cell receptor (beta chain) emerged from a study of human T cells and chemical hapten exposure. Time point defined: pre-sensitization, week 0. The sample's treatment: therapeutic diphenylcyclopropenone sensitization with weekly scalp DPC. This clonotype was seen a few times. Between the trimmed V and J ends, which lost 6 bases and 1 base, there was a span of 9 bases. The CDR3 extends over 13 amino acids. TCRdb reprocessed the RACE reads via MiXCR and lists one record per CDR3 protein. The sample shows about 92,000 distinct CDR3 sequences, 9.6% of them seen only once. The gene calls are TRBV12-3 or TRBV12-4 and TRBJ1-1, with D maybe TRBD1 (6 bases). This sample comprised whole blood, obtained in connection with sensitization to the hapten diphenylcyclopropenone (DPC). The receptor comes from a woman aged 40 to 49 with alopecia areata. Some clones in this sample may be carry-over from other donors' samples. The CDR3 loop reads CASRLQGNTEAFF. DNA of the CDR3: TGTGCCAGCAGATTACAGGGGAACACTGAAGCTTTCTTT.